The source of this T cell receptor beta chain is a study of metastatic and nonmetastatic thyroid tumors. Trimming stripped 0 bases from V and 0 bases from J, with 14 bases between. There are 17 residues in the CDR3. Germline CDR1 and CDR2: MNHEY and SVGEGT. TCRdb re-clonotyped the PCR reads through MiXCR. The sample carries under 25,000 clones, 13% recorded once. In this sample, this clone is medium-sized (0.01 to 0.1%). No patient had received any treatment before thyroid surgery. The rearrangement uses TRBV6-2 or TRBV6-3 and TRBJ1-1; no firm D call. The sequence was obtained from a female donor with papillary thyroid cancer or a benign thyroid nodule (not recorded which). Some clones in this sample may be carry-over from other donors' samples. The specimen was blood. The CDR3 reads CASSYSLLAGMNTEAFF. In DNA form, the CDR3 reads TGTGCCAGCAGTTACTCGTTGTTGGCAGGCATGAACACTGAAGCTTTCTTT.